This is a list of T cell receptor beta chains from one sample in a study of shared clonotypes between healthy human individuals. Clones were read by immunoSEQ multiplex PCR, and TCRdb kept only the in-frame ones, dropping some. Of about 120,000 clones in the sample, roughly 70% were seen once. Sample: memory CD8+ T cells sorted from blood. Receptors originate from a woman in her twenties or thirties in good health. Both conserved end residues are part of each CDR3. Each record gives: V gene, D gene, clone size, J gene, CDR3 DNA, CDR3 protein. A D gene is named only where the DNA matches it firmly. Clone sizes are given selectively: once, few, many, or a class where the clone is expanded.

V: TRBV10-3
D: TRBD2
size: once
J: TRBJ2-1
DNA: TGTGCCTCAAAGGGCGGGAGGGTGAATGAGCAGTTCTTC
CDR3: CASKGGRVNEQFF

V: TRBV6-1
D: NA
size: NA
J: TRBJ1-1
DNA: TGTGCCAGCAGTCCACGCGGGGGAAACACTGAAGCTTTCTTT
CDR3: CASSPRGGNTEAFF

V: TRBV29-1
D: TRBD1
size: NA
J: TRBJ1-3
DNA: TGCAGCGTCAGTTCAGGGGGCGGTGGAAACACCATATATTTT
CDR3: CSVSSGGGGNTIYF

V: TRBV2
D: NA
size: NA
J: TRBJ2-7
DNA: TGTGCCAGCAGTTACGTTACAGGGTCCTCCTACGAGCAGTACTTC
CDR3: CASSYVTGSSYEQYF

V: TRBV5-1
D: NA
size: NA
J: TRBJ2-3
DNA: TGCGCCAGCGGCAAGCAGCTTGGATTGGTAGCGGATACGCAGTATTTT
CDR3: CASGKQLGLVADTQYF

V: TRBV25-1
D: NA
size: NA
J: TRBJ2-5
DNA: TGTGCCAGCAGTGAAGGAACTTCCCCGGCGGAGACCCAGTACTTC
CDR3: CASSEGTSPAETQYF

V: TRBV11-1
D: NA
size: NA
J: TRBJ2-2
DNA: TGTGCCAGCAGCTTAGGTGCCTTGGGTGGCGGGGAGCTGTTTTTT
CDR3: CASSLGALGGGELFF

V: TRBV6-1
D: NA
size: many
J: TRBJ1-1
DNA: TGTGCCAGCACCCCGACAGGAGAACACACTGAAGCTTTCTTT
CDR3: CASTPTGEHTEAFF

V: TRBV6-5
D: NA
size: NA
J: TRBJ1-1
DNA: TGTGCCAGCAGTTACGAGCGGCCATCAATGAACACTGAAGCTTTCTTT
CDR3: CASSYERPSMNTEAFF

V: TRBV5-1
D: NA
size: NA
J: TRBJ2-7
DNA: TGCGCCAGCAAAGGGAACGGGGAGCTCTACGAGCAGTACTTC
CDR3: CASKGNGELYEQYF

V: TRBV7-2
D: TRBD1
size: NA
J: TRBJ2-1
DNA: TGTGCCAGCAGCTTCAGGGGGAGCGATGAGCAGTTCTTC
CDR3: CASSFRGSDEQFF

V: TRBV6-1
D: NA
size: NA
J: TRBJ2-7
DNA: TGTGCCAGCAGTCCTCTAGGGAGCTCCTACGAGCAGTACTTC
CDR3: CASSPLGSSYEQYF

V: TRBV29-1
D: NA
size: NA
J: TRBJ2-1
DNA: TGCAGCGTTGAAGGAAGTGAAGGGAGTCGCCACTACAATGAGCAGTTCTTC
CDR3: CSVEGSEGSRHYNEQFF

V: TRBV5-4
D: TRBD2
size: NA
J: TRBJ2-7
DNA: TGTGCCAGCAGCGGTGGGACTAGCGGGAGTATTCGCTACGAGCAGTACTTC
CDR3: CASSGGTSGSIRYEQYF